These T cell receptor beta chains were read from a single sample in a study of CD8 T cells in ankylosing spondylitis. Using its own MiXCR run on the 5' RACE reads, TCRdb lists one record per CDR3 protein. The sample consists of 210,000 or so distinct CDR3 sequences, approximately 8.4% of them appearing once. Sequencing was performed on blood, either unsorted or a sorted T cell fraction (not recorded which). Receptors originate from a female donor with ankylosing spondylitis or in good health (not recorded which). Each CDR3 is given with its conserved first and last residue. The order of the fields is D gene, V gene, J gene, clone size, CDR3 protein, CDR3 DNA. D genes are given only for firm matches. Not every row has a clone size; where given, it reads once, few, many or a size class.

D: .; V: TRBV12-3/TRBV12-4; J: TRBJ1-3; size: many; CDR3: CASSGGQMNSGNTIYF; DNA: TGTGCCAGCAGTGGTGGACAGATGAACTCTGGAAACACCATATATTTT
D: TRBD2; V: TRBV7-2; J: TRBJ2-3; size: few; CDR3: CASSERLAGAADTQYF; DNA: TGTGCCAGCAGCGAACGACTAGCGGGAGCGGCAGATACGCAGTATTTT
D: .; V: TRBV12-3/TRBV12-4; J: TRBJ2-1; size: many; CDR3: CASSSPGEQFF; DNA: TGTGCCAGCAGTTCTCCCGGGGAGCAGTTCTTC
D: TRBD1; V: TRBV7-9; J: TRBJ2-1; size: few; CDR3: CASSLRGPGQGNEQFF; DNA: TGTGCCAGCAGCTTACGGGGGCCGGGACAGGGGAATGAGCAGTTCTTC
D: .; V: TRBV7-2; J: TRBJ1-2; size: few; CDR3: CGTGQNYGYTF; DNA: TGTGGAACGGGGCAGAATTATGGCTACACCTTC
D: .; V: TRBV7-2; J: TRBJ2-3; size: many; CDR3: CASSFPAGAQYF; DNA: TGTGCCAGCAGCTTCCCTGCCGGAGCGCAGTATTTT
D: .; V: TRBV19; J: TRBJ1-5; size: many; CDR3: CASSTLGGVQPQHF; DNA: TGTGCCAGTAGTACATTAGGGGGAGTGCAGCCCCAGCATTTT
D: .; V: TRBV12-5; J: TRBJ1-2; size: few; CDR3: CASGLVQRSGTYGYTF; DNA: TGTGCTAGTGGTTTGGTACAAAGGTCCGGAACCTATGGCTACACCTTC
D: .; V: TRBV11-2; J: TRBJ1-5; size: few; CDR3: CASSPRTDQPQHF; DNA: TGTGCCAGCAGCCCGCGGACAGATCAGCCCCAGCATTTT
D: .; V: TRBV10-3; J: TRBJ1-4; size: many; CDR3: CAISAEARNEKLFF; DNA: TGTGCCATCAGTGCCGAGGCGCGCAATGAAAAACTGTTTTTT
D: TRBD2; V: TRBV6-1; J: TRBJ2-7; size: .; CDR3: CASREAGSSYEQYF; DNA: TGTGCCAGCAGAGAAGCGGGGAGCTCCTACGAGCAGTACTTC
D: .; V: TRBV9; J: TRBJ2-2; size: few; CDR3: CASSVVGGGELFF; DNA: TGTGCCAGCAGCGTAGTTGGAGGCGGGGAGCTGTTTTTT
D: .; V: TRBV7-6; J: TRBJ2-2; size: many; CDR3: CASSLNTVPTGELFF; DNA: TGTGCCAGCAGCTTAAATACGGTCCCGACCGGGGAGCTGTTTTTT
D: TRBD1; V: TRBV7-2; J: TRBJ1-2; size: .; CDR3: CASSYDRGGGYTF; DNA: TGTGCCAGCAGTTACGACAGGGGAGGAGGCTACACCTTC
D: TRBD2; V: TRBV5-5; J: TRBJ2-1; size: .; CDR3: CASSPAGVGANEQFF; DNA: TGTGCCAGCAGCCCAGCGGGGGTTGGGGCAAATGAGCAGTTCTTC
D: .; V: TRBV24-1; J: TRBJ2-1; size: many; CDR3: CATSDRAGSYNEQFF; DNA: TGTGCCACCAGTGATCGGGCAGGCTCCTACAATGAGCAGTTCTTC
D: .; V: TRBV7-2; J: TRBJ2-3; size: many; CDR3: CASSLAFARSDTQYF; DNA: TGTGCCAGCAGCTTAGCGTTCGCTAGATCGGATACGCAGTATTTT
D: TRBD2; V: TRBV9; J: TRBJ2-3; size: many; CDR3: CASSFTSGRTTDTQYF; DNA: TGTGCCAGCAGCTTCACTAGCGGGAGGACCACAGATACGCAGTATTTT
D: .; V: TRBV25-1; J: TRBJ2-7; size: few; CDR3: CASSGARTYEQYF; DNA: TGTGCCAGCAGTGGAGCCCGTACCTACGAGCAGTACTTC
D: .; V: TRBV30; J: TRBJ1-2; size: many; CDR3: CAWREDFYGYTF; DNA: TGTGCCTGGAGAGAGGATTTTTATGGCTACACCTTC
D: .; V: TRBV19; J: TRBJ2-1; size: .; CDR3: CASSMASSSADEQFF; DNA: TGTGCCAGTAGTATGGCTAGCAGCTCGGCCGATGAGCAGTTCTTC
D: TRBD2; V: TRBV20-1; J: TRBJ2-5; size: many; CDR3: CSARGPGLALRETQYF; DNA: TGCAGTGCCAGAGGTCCGGGACTAGCGCTACGAGAGACCCAGTACTTC
D: .; V: TRBV20-1; J: TRBJ2-7; size: many; CDR3: CSARDGTGEFYEQYF; DNA: TGCAGTGCTAGAGATGGGACCGGGGAGTTTTACGAGCAGTACTTC
D: .; V: TRBV29-1; J: TRBJ2-3; size: many; CDR3: CSVVGSEFTDTQYF; DNA: TGCAGCGTTGTGGGTAGCGAATTCACAGATACGCAGTATTTT
D: .; V: TRBV6-1; J: TRBJ1-3; size: many; CDR3: CASSVDPGVENTIYF; DNA: TGTGCCAGCAGTGTGGACCCCGGGGTAGAAAACACCATATATTTT
D: .; V: TRBV10-3; J: TRBJ2-3; size: .; CDR3: CAITMDGSTDTQYF; DNA: TGTGCCATCACTATGGACGGTAGCACAGATACGCAGTATTTT
D: TRBD2; V: TRBV3-1; J: TRBJ2-1; size: many; CDR3: CASSPGLAGVEQFF; DNA: TGTGCCAGCAGCCCGGGACTAGCGGGAGTCGAGCAGTTCTTC
D: .; V: TRBV7-9; J: TRBJ1-3; size: few; CDR3: CASSLIPGLSGNTIYF; DNA: TGTGCCAGCAGTCTCATACCGGGGCTCTCTGGAAACACCATATATTTT
D: TRBD1; V: TRBV5-1; J: TRBJ1-2; size: many; CDR3: CASSKGTAAYGYTF; DNA: TGCGCCAGCAGCAAAGGGACAGCCGCCTATGGCTACACCTTC
D: .; V: TRBV11-2; J: TRBJ2-1; size: many; CDR3: CASSLVSATTLFYNEQFF; DNA: TGTGCCAGCAGCTTAGTTAGCGCGACGACCCTTTTCTACAATGAGCAGTTCTTC
D: .; V: TRBV20-1; J: TRBJ2-1; size: many; CDR3: CSACPGGVYNEQFF; DNA: TGCAGTGCTTGCCCCGGAGGGGTCTACAATGAGCAGTTCTTC
D: .; V: TRBV20-1; J: TRBJ2-1; size: many; CDR3: CSARGSTTYNEQFF; DNA: TGCAGTGCCAGGGGCTCCACAACCTACAATGAGCAGTTCTTC
D: TRBD2; V: TRBV12-3/TRBV12-4; J: TRBJ2-3; size: many; CDR3: CASSLKTSGYRESTDTQYF; DNA: TGTGCCAGCAGTCTCAAGACTAGCGGCTATCGGGAGAGCACAGATACGCAGTATTTT
D: TRBD2; V: TRBV12-3/TRBV12-4; J: TRBJ2-5; size: many; CDR3: CASSPTSGSGETQYF; DNA: TGTGCCAGCAGCCCGACTAGCGGGAGTGGGGAGACCCAGTACTTC
D: TRBD1; V: TRBV10-3; J: TRBJ2-7; size: many; CDR3: CAISTGTGVHEQYF; DNA: TGTGCCATCTCCACCGGGACAGGGGTTCACGAGCAGTACTTC
D: .; V: TRBV3-1; J: TRBJ1-1; size: many; CDR3: CASSPLGRENTEAFF; DNA: TGTGCCAGCAGCCCCCTCGGACGGGAGAACACTGAAGCTTTCTTT
D: TRBD1; V: TRBV5-1; J: TRBJ2-2; size: many; CDR3: CASSQQGTSNAGELFF; DNA: TGCGCCAGCAGCCAACAGGGGACCTCAAACGCCGGGGAGCTGTTTTTT
D: .; V: TRBV19; J: TRBJ1-2; size: many; CDR3: CASNPDRRDGYTF; DNA: TGTGCCAGTAACCCAGACAGGAGAGATGGCTACACCTTC
D: TRBD1; V: TRBV18; J: TRBJ2-7; size: many; CDR3: CASSPPRDRVAEQYF; DNA: TGTGCCAGCTCACCACCCCGGGACAGGGTTGCCGAGCAGTACTTC
D: .; V: TRBV7-9; J: TRBJ2-7; size: .; CDR3: CASSFWTGYEQYF; DNA: TGTGCCAGCAGCTTCTGGACCGGCTACGAGCAGTACTTC
D: .; V: TRBV12-3/TRBV12-4; J: TRBJ2-2; size: .; CDR3: CAGRRHTGELFF; DNA: TGTGCCGGCAGACGCCACACCGGGGAGCTGTTTTTT
D: .; V: TRBV20-1; J: TRBJ1-5; size: medium-sized; CDR3: CSAPRGFGNQPQHF; DNA: TGCAGTGCACCTCGGGGTTTCGGCAATCAGCCCCAGCATTTT
D: .; V: TRBV4-1; J: TRBJ2-7; size: many; CDR3: CASSHETPKFEQYF; DNA: TGCGCCAGCAGCCACGAGACACCTAAATTCGAGCAGTACTTC
D: TRBD2; V: TRBV12-3/TRBV12-4; J: TRBJ2-1; size: many; CDR3: CASSPVAGGYNEQFF; DNA: TGTGCCAGCAGTCCTGTAGCGGGAGGCTACAATGAGCAGTTCTTC
D: TRBD1; V: TRBV20-1; J: TRBJ2-5; size: many; CDR3: CSATQGQTQYF; DNA: TGCAGTGCAACACAGGGGCAGACCCAGTACTTC